The 29 T cell receptor beta chains presented below share a single source sample, sequenced in a study of blood T cell repertoires in COVID-19. Method: immunoSEQ multiplex PCR; TCRdb's copy keeps in-frame clones and lacks some. The repertoire holds some 65,000 clones, with approximately 93% as singletons. Material: peripheral blood. The source is a man aged 65-85 years with active COVID-19.

The chain has TRBV5-6 and TRBJ1-5, with D perhaps TRBD1 (5 bases). V was pared by 0 bases and J by 9 bases, with 13 bases between. Germline CDR1 reads SGHDT; CDR2 reads YYEEEE. The CDR3 sequence is 14 residues long. In DNA, the CDR3 is TGTGCCAGCAGCTTGGACCAGGGTCACGGGCCCCAGCATTTT. Protein sequence: CASSLDQGHGPQHF.

The genes are TRBV5-5 and TRBJ1-1; unclear D gene. Germline assignment: CDR1 SGHKS and CDR2 YYEKEE (reference sequence). The CDR3 has 15 amino acids. Trimming took 5 bases from V and 5 from J, leaving 19 bases between them. In DNA form, the CDR3 reads TGTGCCAGCAGTTCCGCCGGGTCGGGTTCGACTGAAGCTTTCTTT. This codes for CASSSAGSGSTEAFF. Full variable domain (missing parts from reference TRBV5-5 and TRBJ1-1): DAGVTQSPTHLIKTRGQQVTLRCSPISGHKSVSWYQQVLGQGPQFIFQYYEKEERGRGNFPDRFSARQFPNYSSELNVNALLLGDSALYLCASSSAGSGSTEAFFGQGTRLTVV.

The chain links TRBV27 to TRBJ1-5; no definite D call. V gave up 5 bases and J gave up 0 bases, with 11 bases separating them. This CDR3 contains 15 residues. Germline V gives CDR1 MNHEY, CDR2 SMNVEV (reference sequence). This chain's CDR3 is CASSRRGPSNQPQHF. The CDR3 nucleotides are TGTGCCAGCAGTAGAAGAGGTCCTAGCAATCAGCCCCAGCATTTT.

The chain employs TRBV11-2 and TRBJ2-1, with a tentative D call TRBD2 (5 bases). The germline CDR1 and CDR2 sequences are SGHAT and FQNNGV. The CDR3 covers 15 residues. Trimming cost V 2 bases and J 7 bases, with 15 bases left between them. The CDR3 is CASSLWAQTGNEQFF. The CDR3 DNA reads TGTGCCAGCAGCTTATGGGCTCAAACGGGAAATGAGCAGTTCTTC.

CDR3 DNA sequence: TGTGCCAGCTCCCAACTTGAGAACACTGAAGCTTTCTTT. Translating gives CASSQLENTEAFF. The chain recombines TRBV18 with TRBJ1-1; D not certain. The germline V gene has CDR1 KGHSH and CDR2 LQKENI. V was clipped by 6 bases and J by 1 base, with 9 bases between them. The CDR3 totals 13 residues.

This clone was seen once. The rearrangement links TRBV7-8 to TRBJ2-7; 8 bases line up with TRBD2. This CDR3 is 19 amino acids long. J lost 0 bases, V lost 1 base, and 14 bases had no gene match. CDR1 and CDR2 from the germline V gene are SGHVS and FQNEAQ. The CDR3: CASSLVSAGGLGNSYEQYF. DNA of the CDR3: TGTGCCAGCAGCTTAGTCTCTGCCGGGGGACTAGGTAACTCCTACGAGCAGTACTTC. Full variable domain (remainder filled in from reference TRBV7-8 and TRBJ2-7): GAGVSQSPRYKVAKRGQDVALRCDPISGHVSLFWYQQALGQGPEFLTYFQNEAQLDKSGLPSDRFFAERPEGSVSTLKIQRTQQEDSAVYLCASSLVSAGGLGNSYEQYFGPGTRLTVT.

The gene calls are TRBV5-1 and TRBJ1-3; TRBD1 aligns across 7 bases. With 4 bases clipped from V and 0 bases from J, the junction kept 7 bases outside the gene matches. The CDR3 sequence is 16 residues long. Germline V gives CDR1 SGHRS, CDR2 YFSETQ. In DNA form, the CDR3 reads TGCGCCAGCAGCACTGGACAGGAGCGCTCTGGAAACACCATATATTTT. It encodes CASSTGQERSGNTIYF.

The chain combines TRBV25-1 with TRBJ2-2, with D perhaps matching TRBD1 (6 bases). The CDR3 runs to 17 residues. V lost 2 bases and J 4 bases, leaving 17 bases between the germline ends. Germline V gene sequence: CDR1 MGHDK, CDR2 SYGVNS. CDR3 DNA: TGTGCCAGCAGTGAAATATCAACAGGGCCTATCACCGGGGAGCTGTTTTTT. Protein: CASSEISTGPITGELFF.

V gene TRBV7-2 combines with J gene TRBJ2-7; TRBD1 matches at 9 bases. J lost 2 bases, V lost 5 bases, and 7 bases had no gene match. CDR1 and CDR2 (germline): SGHTA, FQGNSA. CDR3 length: 15 residues. The CDR3 DNA sequence: TGTGCCAGCAGCGCCGTGGGGACAGGGACCTACGAGCAGTACTTC. Translated: CASSAVGTGTYEQYF.

The rearrangement uses TRBV7-8 and TRBJ2-1, with D possibly matching TRBD1 (5 bases). CDR3 length: 11 amino acids. Trimming removed 6 bases from V and 12 bases from J, with 12 bases in between. Germline V gene sequence: CDR1 SGHVS, CDR2 FQNEAQ. The CDR3, as DNA: TGTGCCAGCAGGAAGACTGGGGCGCAGTTCTTC. It yields the protein CASRKTGAQFF.

In its sample, this clone was seen once. V and J are TRBV2 and TRBJ2-1; 12 bases map to TRBD2. There are 13 residues in the CDR3. Germline lookup yields CDR1 SNHLY and CDR2 FYNNEI. The junction had 7 bases not matched to a gene; V was cut back by 6 bases and J by 13 bases. This CDR3 is CASRPTSGGIQFF. The CDR3 bases are TGTGCCAGCAGGCCTACTAGCGGGGGGATTCAGTTCTTC.

The J gene is TRBJ1-5, the V gene TRBV7-2, with 11 bases lining up with TRBD1. This CDR3 has 15 residues. Per germline, CDR1 SGHTA and CDR2 FQGNSA. The ends lost 3 bases at V and 4 bases at J; junction bases unmatched: 2. CDR3 in amino acids: CASSFGTGGNQPQHF. CDR3 coding DNA: TGTGCCAGCAGCTTTGGGACAGGGGGGAATCAGCCCCAGCATTTT.

This chain uses TRBV3-1 (or the pseudogene TRBV3-2) with TRBJ2-3; TRBD2 aligns across 11 bases. This CDR3 has 19 residues. Germline V gives CDR1 LGHDT, CDR2 YNNKEL (reference sequence). The V gene end was trimmed by 1 base and the J gene end by 0 bases; junction bases not matched to a gene: 9. CDR3 sequence: CASSQVGTSGAGSTDTQYF. The CDR3 nucleotides are TGTGCCAGCAGCCAAGTCGGGACTAGCGGAGCGGGGAGCACAGATACGCAGTATTTT.

V is TRBV6-5 and J is TRBJ2-7, with D perhaps matching TRBD2 (5 bases). The V end lost 6 bases, the J end lost 7 bases, and 10 bases lay between the germline ends. This CDR3 is built from 11 residues. CDR1 and CDR2 (germline): MNHEY, SVGAGI. This chain's CDR3 is CASSALGEQYV. CDR3 in DNA: TGTGCCAGCAGCGCACTAGGGGAGCAGTACGTC.

V gene TRBV19 combines with J gene TRBJ1-5; D is undetermined. Germline V gene sequence: CDR1 LNHDA, CDR2 SQIVND (reference sequence). V lost 5 bases, J lost 0 bases, and 14 bases lay in between. This CDR3 contains 16 residues. CDR3 residues: CASSDGASYSNQPQHF. CDR3 sequence (DNA): TGTGCCAGTAGTGACGGAGCCTCATATAGCAATCAGCCCCAGCATTTT. The entire variable domain, with the rest obtained from reference TRBV19 and TRBJ1-5, is as follows: DGGITQSPKYLFRKEGQNVTLSCEQNLNHDAMYWYRQDPGQGLRLIYYSQIVNDFQKGDIAEGYSVSREKKESFPLTVTSAQKNPTAFYLCASSDGASYSNQPQHFGDGTRLSIL.

This rearrangement joins TRBV19 to TRBJ2-1; perhaps TRBD1 as D (6 bases). Germline assignment: CDR1 LNHDA and CDR2 SQIVND (reference sequence). V lost 10 bases and J lost 6, with 19 bases in between. The CDR3 spans 14 residues. CDR3 residues: CATAPQGLGNEQFF. The CDR3 DNA follows: TGTGCCACTGCACCTCAGGGGTTGGGCAATGAGCAGTTCTTC.

V is TRBV6-5 and J is TRBJ1-6; the match to TRBD1 covers 9 bases. CDR3 length: 14 residues. The trim removed 0 bases at V and 10 bases at J, leaving 1 base unmatched. Germline lookup yields CDR1 MNHEY and CDR2 SVGAGI. CDR3 amino acids: CASSYSDRGSPLHF. DNA for the CDR3: TGTGCCAGCAGTTACTCGGACAGGGGATCACCCCTCCACTTT.

The chain couples TRBV3-1 (or the pseudogene TRBV3-2) to TRBJ2-3, with 8 bases identical to TRBD1. This CDR3 has 14 residues. After removal of 1 base from V and 4 bases from J, the junction contained 1 base not matched to a gene. The germline V gene encodes CDR1 LGHDT and CDR2 YNNKEL (reference sequence). CDR3 sequence: CASSQGTGPDTQYF. CDR3 coding DNA: TGTGCCAGCAGCCAAGGGACAGGGCCAGATACGCAGTATTTT.

J is TRBJ2-7 and V is TRBV6-6; 11 bases agree with TRBD1. The CDR3 covers 15 residues. V trimming: 6 bases; J trimming: 7 bases; junction bases outside the gene matches: 11. From germline, CDR1 is MNHNY and CDR2 SVGAGI (reference sequence). The CDR3 region has the DNA TGTGCCAGCAGCGCCGGGACAGGGGGTAAGAGTGAGCAGTACGTC. It codes for CASSAGTGGKSEQYV.

The chain links TRBV6-9 to TRBJ2-7, with D uncertain. The CDR3 covers 16 residues. The germline V and J ends were trimmed by 4 bases and 0 bases, with 16 bases remaining between them. Germline V gene data show CDR1 as MNHGY and CDR2 as SVAAGI. Written as DNA, the CDR3 is TGTGCCAGCAGTTTCTGCCAAAAGTGGAGCTCCTACGAGCAGTACGTC. It specifies CASSFCQKWSSYEQYV.

The rearrangement links TRBV5-1 to TRBJ2-1; TRBD2 agrees at 10 bases. J lost 5 bases, V lost 1 base, and 3 bases had no gene match. Germline CDR1 SGHRS, CDR2 YFSETQ. The CDR3 loop spans 15 amino acids. CDR3 loop: CASSLLGLAHNEQFF. The CDR3 nucleotides are TGCGCCAGCAGCTTGCTGGGACTAGCGCACAATGAGCAGTTCTTC.

J is TRBJ2-6 and V is TRBV14, with 9 bases identical to TRBD1. Unmatched junction bases numbered 14, after V lost 5 bases and J lost 0 bases. The CDR3 runs to 20 residues. Germline-derived CDR1 and CDR2 are SGHDN and FVKESK. The CDR3 region is CASSSGPRQGVSSGANVLTF. The CDR3 region has the DNA TGTGCCAGCAGCTCAGGCCCTAGACAGGGGGTGAGCTCTGGGGCCAACGTCCTGACTTTC.

The chain carries TRBV4-3 and TRBJ1-2; maybe TRBD1 (5 bases). The V end lost 0 bases, the J end lost 8 bases, and 10 bases lay between the germline ends. Germline V gene data show CDR1 as LGHNA and CDR2 as YSLEER. The CDR3 is 13 amino acids. As DNA, the CDR3 is TGCGCCAGCAGCCAAGATGAGTGGGGCGGCTACACCTTC. Translated: CASSQDEWGGYTF.

In its sample, this clone was seen a few times. CDR3 in DNA: TGTGCCAGCAGCTTAGAGCTTAGCAATCAGCCCCAGCATTTT. Its protein is CASSLELSNQPQHF. This rearrangement joins TRBV7-8 to TRBJ1-5; no clear D gene. Germline V CDR1 and CDR2: SGHVS, FQNEAQ. The CDR3 is 14 amino acids. Trimming shortened V by 1 base and J by 0 bases, and 4 bases separated the two germline ends.

V is TRBV29-1 and J is TRBJ2-5; tentative D call: TRBD2 (5 bases). V lost 4 bases and J 0 bases, leaving 6 bases between the germline ends. Germline CDR1 is SQVTM and CDR2 is ANQGSEA. The CDR3 covers 12 residues. The CDR3 sequence is CSVAGNQETQYF. The CDR3 DNA reads as TGCAGCGTTGCGGGAAACCAAGAGACCCAGTACTTC.

The J gene is TRBJ1-4, the V gene TRBV19; 10 bases fit TRBD1. Germline assignment: CDR1 LNHDA and CDR2 SQIVND (reference sequence). The V and J ends lost 5 bases and 8 bases, in that order; junction bases with no gene match: 8. The CDR3 length is 15 residues. The CDR3 loop reads CASSPWGQGPEKLFF. The CDR3 DNA reads TGTGCCAGTAGTCCGTGGGGACAGGGGCCCGAAAAACTGTTTTTT.

This CDR3 reads CASSQEAGGMTGELFF. As DNA, the CDR3 is TGTGCCAGCAGCCAAGAAGCGGGGGGTATGACCGGGGAGCTGTTTTTT. V and J are TRBV3-1 (or the pseudogene TRBV3-2) and TRBJ2-2, with TRBD2 identical over 9 bases. The ends lost 0 bases at V and 5 bases at J; junction bases unmatched: 4. This CDR3 is built from 16 residues. Germline CDR1 LGHDT, CDR2 YNNKEL (reference sequence).

V usage is TRBV18 and J usage is TRBJ1-1, with a weak D call TRBD1 (5 bases). This CDR3 is 14 amino acids long. V was pared by 2 bases and J by 7 bases, with 14 bases between. CDR1 is KGHSH and CDR2 is LQKENI in the germline V gene. The CDR3 nucleotides are TGTGCCAGCTCACCAGTGGGGGGAAAGGGTGAAGCTTTCTTT. It encodes CASSPVGGKGEAFF.

The rearrangement links TRBV18 to TRBJ1-1; no firm D call. The CDR3 runs to 14 residues. The V gene's germline CDR1 is KGHSH and CDR2 LQKENI. V was clipped by 1 base and J by 0 bases, with 6 bases between them. For the CDR3, the DNA is TGTGCCAGCTCACCACAGACAATGAACACTGAAGCTTTCTTT. Translation gives CASSPQTMNTEAFF.